The clone carrying this TCR beta chain was counted between two and nine times. This CDR3 comprises 14 residues. With V trimmed by 2 bases and J by 5 bases, 5 bases remained unmatched. Germline assignment: CDR1 SGHAT and CDR2 FQNNGV. Both TRBC1 and TRBC2 were covered by a beta constant-region primer of two equimolar oligonucleotides. MiXCR was run by TCRdb on the UMI-ligation and nested PCR reads, yielding one entry per CDR3 protein. The sample contains some 150,000 distinct CDR3 sequences, 15% to 20% of which appear only once. The source of the sample is a study of naive and memory T cell subsets. The receptor's source is a human donor in good health. Source material: naive CD4+ T cells from blood. This chain joins TRBV11-2 and TRBJ1-2; TRBD1 aligns across 7 bases. The CDR3 DNA reads TGTGCCAGCAGCTTACGGGACAGCCGATATGGCTACACCTTC. This translates into CASSLRDSRYGYTF.